One sample yielded the 18 T cell receptor beta chains listed below, sequenced in a study of tumor-infiltrating lymphocytes in oesophageal squamous cell carcinoma. One entry per CDR3 protein results from TCRdb running MiXCR on the PCR reads. The profile shows about 19,000 distinct CDR3 sequences, 40% to 50% of them singletons. Material for sequencing was esophageal tumor tissue. The receptors were sampled from a male donor with esophageal squamous cell carcinoma.

The chain couples TRBV12-3 or TRBV12-4 to TRBJ2-5, with D perhaps matching TRBD2 (6 bases). The J call is uncertain, as TRBJ2-1 better fits the DNA end. This CDR3 has 13 residues. The CDR3, as DNA: TGTGCCAGCAGACGGACTACATACAATGAGCAGTTCTTC. Its protein is CASRRTTYNEQFF.

This clonotype has just one count. The limits of the CDR3 on the DNA are not certain, so only TCRdb's listed CDR3 is given. V and J are TRBV7-5 and TRBJ1-2. TRBV7-5 is listed as a pseudogene. The length of the CDR3 is 16 amino acids, counting both ends. The CDR3 reads CISVPEAPTANYGYTF.

The sample holds many counts of this clonotype. A single base separates this from a much larger clone, so it may be a read error. V usage is TRBV7-9 and J usage is TRBJ2-3; 8 positions agree with TRBD2. CDR1 is SEHNR, CDR2 FQNEAQ, per germline (reference sequence). The CDR3 sequence is 16 residues long. V lost 3 bases and J lost 14; bases outside the gene matches: 19. The chain's CDR3 is CASSFDTAGVTGELYF. The CDR3 DNA reads TGTGCCAGCAGCTTCGACACAGCGGGAGTCACCGGGGAGCTGTATTTT.

The table lists this clonotype with many counts. The chain uses TRBV27 and TRBJ2-1, with D perhaps matching TRBD1 or TRBD2 (5 bases each). Per the germline V gene, CDR1 is MNHEY and CDR2 is SMNVEV (reference sequence). The CDR3 is 13 amino acids. Trimming removed 8 bases at V and 2 bases at J, with 10 bases between. The CDR3 region is CASQRDPYNEQFF. The CDR3 DNA reads TGTGCCAGCCAACGGGACCCCTACAATGAGCAGTTCTTC.

The chain is built from TRBV14 and TRBJ2-7; the D is unclear. The DNA end is more similar to TRBJ2-1, so the J call may be wrong. Per germline, CDR1 SGHDN and CDR2 FVKESK. The CDR3 covers 11 residues. CDR3 nucleotide sequence: TGTGCCAGCAGCCAAGGTACTAAGCAGTTCTTC. Translating it yields CASSQGTKQFF.

The V and J genes are TRBV7-3 and TRBJ2-1, with 7 positions matching TRBD2. The V segment lost 5 bases and the J segment 2 bases; nucleotides outside the gene matches: 9. The CDR3 is 16 residues long. Germline V gives CDR1 SGHTA, CDR2 FQGTGA. Here the CDR3 DNA reads TGTGCCAGCAGCCCCCATCAGCGGGGAGCCTACAATGAGCAGTTCTTC. Translated, it gives CASSPHQRGAYNEQFF.

This clonotype was counted ten times or more. V gene TRBV5-1 combines with J gene TRBJ1-1; D remains ambiguous. The CDR3 contains 14 residues. Per germline, CDR1 SGHRS and CDR2 YFSETQ. Trimming removed 7 bases at V and 6 bases at J, with 19 bases between. CDR3 sequence reads: CASSDGRALAEAFF. The CDR3 bases are TGCGCCAGCTCCGACGGTAGGGCATTAGCTGAAGCTTTCTTT.

The gene calls are TRBV7-3 and TRBJ2-2, with TRBD2 matching over 14 bases. V was pared by 5 bases and J by 0 bases, with 8 bases of the junction left unmatched. In germline, CDR1 is SGHTA, CDR2 FQGTGA. The CDR3 sequence is 19 residues long. CDR3 loop: CASSPGLAGAHPNTGELFF. Written as DNA, the CDR3 is TGTGCCAGCAGCCCGGGACTAGCGGGGGCCCACCCGAACACCGGGGAGCTGTTTTTT.

This clonotype was seen at least ten times. The V call is TRBV11-2, the J call TRBJ2-7, with D unclear. Trimming removed 3 bases from V and 9 bases from J, with 15 bases in between. The CDR3 has 13 amino acids. Germline values: CDR1 SGHAT, CDR2 FQNNGV. The CDR3 protein is CASSFPTTPTQYF. The CDR3 nucleotides read TGTGCCAGCAGCTTTCCTACCACACCGACGCAGTACTTC.

The V gene is TRBV7-8, the J gene TRBJ2-5, with TRBD1 identical over 8 bases. The CDR3 runs 14 residues. Germline assignment: CDR1 SGHVS and CDR2 FQNEAQ. Unmatched junction bases numbered 13, after V lost 5 bases and J lost 11 bases. The DNA for the CDR3 is TGTGCCAGCAGCATCGACAGGGGACGTAGGGAGCAGTACTTC. This translates into CASSIDRGRREQYF.

V gene TRBV6-9 combines with J gene TRBJ2-3, with 7 bases lining up with TRBD2. Looked up from germline, CDR1 is MNHGY and CDR2 is SVAAGI. With 2 bases clipped from V and 2 bases from J, the junction kept 10 bases outside the gene matches. This CDR3 has 17 amino acids. The chain's CDR3 is CASSYTAVAGITDTQYF. As DNA, the CDR3 is TGTGCCAGCAGTTATACTGCGGTAGCGGGCATCACAGATACGCAGTATTTT.

This clonotype has just one count. As DNA, the CDR3 is TGCGCCAGCAGTTCGGGGATAAGCTCTGGAAACACCATATATTTT. As protein: CASSSGISSGNTIYF. J is TRBJ1-3 and V is TRBV10-1; D not resolved. Trimming left V 5 bases short and J 0 bases short, with 11 bases between. CDR1 and CDR2 from the germline V gene are WNHNN and SYGVQD (reference sequence). The CDR3 runs 15 residues.

This clonotype was found once. The chain joins TRBV3-1 to TRBJ1-1; no reliable D call. The CDR3 consists of 13 residues. Germline CDR1 reads LGHDT; CDR2 reads YNNKEL (reference sequence). V shed 0 bases and J shed 8 bases, with 10 bases lying between them. CDR3 loop: CASSQELGTEAFF. The CDR3 DNA follows: TGTGCCAGCAGCCAAGAGTTGGGTACAGAAGCTTTCTTT.

On this clonotype: Because the CDR3 is missing its conserved closing phenylalanine or tryptophan, this is likely a read error. The DNA is left out, because the CDR3 cannot be placed on it with certainty; the CDR3 is given as TCRdb lists it. This chain uses TRBV7-3 with TRBJ2-6; the table's D call of TRBD2 was not tested on the DNA. In germline, CDR1 is SGHTA, CDR2 FQGTGA. A total of 16 residues make up the CDR3, ends included. CDR3 sequence reads: CASSLRGHGETQYFGA.

For this clonotype: Given the absence of the conserved phenylalanine or tryptophan at the CDR3 end, a read error is likely. The DNA is omitted, as the CDR3 cannot be located on it reliably, and the CDR3 follows TCRdb's listing. V gene TRBV28 combines with J gene TRBJ2-1. The CDR3 contains 16 residues when both ends are counted. Germline CDR1 is MDHEN and CDR2 is SYDVKM. Here the CDR3 reads CASSQIDILYGYTFGS.

The rearrangement joins TRBV7-3 to TRBJ2-5; D is unclear. The CDR3 runs to 13 residues. Trimming took off 4 bases at V and 1 base at J, with 7 bases between the two ends. Per germline, CDR1 SGHTA and CDR2 FQGTGA. The CDR3, as DNA: TGTGCCAGCAGCTCCTCATTCCAAGAGACCCAGTACTTC. Translated: CASSSSFQETQYF.

The chain combines TRBV12-3 or TRBV12-4 with TRBJ2-1, with TRBD2 identical over 8 bases. The ends lost 5 bases at V and 9 bases at J; junction bases unmatched: 9. The CDR3 runs 14 residues. Here the CDR3 reads CASSLGGAKAEQFF. CDR3 bases: TGTGCCAGCAGTCTCGGGGGGGCCAAGGCTGAGCAGTTCTTC.

This clonotype counts as medium-sized (0.01 to 0.1%). The rearrangement links TRBV12-3 or TRBV12-4 to TRBJ2-5; D might be TRBD1 or TRBD2, each matching 5 bases. This CDR3 spans 14 amino acids. V was shortened by 1 base and J by 1 base, with 7 bases between the two germline ends. The CDR3 is CASSLGGTQETQYF. The DNA for the CDR3 is TGTGCCAGCAGTTTAGGTGGGACCCAAGAGACCCAGTACTTC.